The 32 T cell receptor beta chains given below trace back to one sample, sequenced in a study of identical twins. TCRdb re-analysed the 5' RACE reads in MiXCR, keeping a single row per CDR3 protein. The repertoire has around 680,000 distinct CDR3 sequences, approximately 9% of them found once; the top ten carry approximately 0.96%. These data are also associated with another study on yellow fever vaccine responses in identical twins.

Sequences were obtained from PBMCs. The receptors here all came from a woman between 18 and 29 years old in good health.

This chain connects TRBV5-1 to TRBJ2-2; 10 positions match TRBD1. The CDR3 has 16 residues. The junction had 9 bases not matched to a gene; V was cut back by 4 bases and J by 6 bases. Germline CDR1 reads SGHRS; CDR2 reads YFSETQ. The DNA for the CDR3 is TGCGCCAGCAGCGACTCGACAGGGGGCCAAGCCGGGGAGCTGTTTTTT. It specifies CASSDSTGGQAGELFF.

The chain recombines TRBV27 with TRBJ2-7, with D maybe TRBD1 (5 bases). CDR1 MNHEY and CDR2 SMNVEV come from the germline V gene (reference sequence). This CDR3 contains 14 residues. The V end lost 5 bases, the J end lost 4 bases, and 15 bases lay between the germline ends. CDR3 in DNA: TGTGCCAGCAGTAGAACCGCAGGGAATTACGAGCAGTACTTC. This codes for CASSRTAGNYEQYF.

This clonotype has ten or more counts. The rearrangement links TRBV5-6 to TRBJ1-6; D unresolved. Germline V gene data show CDR1 as SGHDT and CDR2 as YYEEEE. The CDR3 has 16 amino acids. V was cut by 4 bases and J by 0 bases, with 11 bases left in between. The CDR3 spells CASSPDRDSYNSPLHF. CDR3 DNA sequence: TGTGCCAGCAGCCCTGACCGTGACTCCTATAATTCACCCCTCCACTTT. The entire variable domain, with the rest obtained from reference TRBV5-6 and TRBJ1-6, is as follows: DAGVTQSPTHLIKTRGQQVTLRCSPKSGHDTVSWYQQALGQGPQFIFQYYEEEERQRGNFPDRFSGHQFPNYSSELNVNALLLGDSALYLCASSPDRDSYNSPLHFGNGTRLTVT.

This clonotype was observed many times. The genes are TRBV30 and TRBJ2-5, with D unclear. V was shortened by 5 bases and J by 3 bases, with 16 bases between the two germline ends. This CDR3 contains 14 residues. From germline, CDR1 is GTSNPN and CDR2 SVGIG (reference sequence). The DNA of the CDR3 is TGTGCCTGGTCTCTGGCTAGGTCGAAAGAGACCCAGTACTTC. Its protein product is CAWSLARSKETQYF.

This chain uses TRBV29-1 with TRBJ1-1, with 12 bases fitting TRBD1. The CDR3 runs 13 residues. V dropped 6 bases and J dropped 6; count of bases not matched to a gene: 5. The germline CDR1 and CDR2 sequences are SQVTM and ANQGSEA. CDR3 DNA: TGCAGCGTGAGGGGACAGGGGGCCTCTGAAGCTTTCTTT. Its translation is CSVRGQGASEAFF.

The chain joins TRBV7-9 to TRBJ1-1, with 8 positions matching TRBD1. The CDR3 consists of 15 residues. The V and J ends lost 4 bases and 4 bases, in that order; junction bases with no gene match: 8. Per germline, CDR1 SEHNR and CDR2 FQNEAQ (reference sequence). The CDR3 DNA sequence: TGTGCCAGCAGCTCATCGGACAGGGTGGGCACTGAAGCTTTCTTT. It encodes CASSSSDRVGTEAFF.

This clonotype appeared a single time. The rearrangement uses TRBV18 and TRBJ2-7; perhaps TRBD2 as D (6 bases). Germline V gene data show CDR1 as KGHSH and CDR2 as LQKENI. This CDR3 region has 16 residues. The germline V and J ends were trimmed by 3 bases and 1 base, with 16 bases remaining between them. CDR3 loop: CASSPPAGSRSYEQYF. The CDR3 nucleotides read TGTGCCAGCTCACCCCCGGCGGGGAGTCGTTCCTACGAGCAGTACTTC.

The V gene is TRBV24-1, the J gene TRBJ2-3; tentative D call: TRBD2 (6 bases). With 3 bases removed from V and 5 bases from J, the gap between germline ends came to 14 bases. CDR3 size: 15 residues. CDR1 is KGHDR, CDR2 SFDVKD, per germline. The CDR3 is CATSDPGGTGDTQYF. CDR3 nucleotides: TGTGCCACCAGTGATCCCGGAGGGACCGGAGATACGCAGTATTTT.

This chain joins TRBV4-3 and TRBJ2-1, with D uncertain. V was cut by 4 bases and J by 5 bases, with 9 bases left in between. CDR1 LGHNA and CDR2 YSLEER come from the germline V gene. CDR3 length: 13 amino acids. CDR3 DNA sequence: TGCGCCAGCAGCCGCAGGTTGGACAATGAGCAGTTCTTC. It specifies CASSRRLDNEQFF.

The rearrangement uses TRBV6-1 and TRBJ2-3, with D hard to call. The germline gives CDR1 MNHNS, CDR2 SASEGT. V lost 6 bases and J lost 1, with 14 bases in between. The CDR3 is made up of 15 amino acids. The CDR3 is CASRPYVGGTDTQYF. CDR3 nucleotides: TGTGCCAGCAGGCCCTACGTTGGCGGCACAGATACGCAGTATTTT.

This clonotype was seen many times. CDR3 sequence reads: CSVEDMLSSYNEQFF. CDR3 bases: TGCAGCGTTGAAGATATGCTGAGCTCCTACAATGAGCAGTTCTTC. The chain recombines TRBV29-1 with TRBJ2-1; D remains unclear. Trimming removed 0 bases at V and 0 bases at J, with 9 bases between. CDR3 length equals 15 residues. Looked up from germline, CDR1 is SQVTM and CDR2 is ANQGSEA.

This clonotype has only a few counts. The rearrangement joins TRBV7-9 to TRBJ2-7, with D unresolved. The germline gives CDR1 SEHNR, CDR2 FQNEAQ (reference sequence). Trimming stripped 0 bases from V and 5 bases from J, with 5 bases between. This CDR3 has 12 residues. The CDR3 sequence: CASSLAANEQYF. CDR3 nucleotides: TGTGCCAGCAGCTTAGCGGCTAACGAGCAGTACTTC.

Many counts were recorded for this clonotype. The genes are TRBV12-3 or TRBV12-4 and TRBJ2-1; 12 bases map to TRBD2. V shed 6 bases and J 4 bases; nucleotides not matched to a gene: 4. The CDR3 is made up of 15 amino acids. The CDR3 DNA reads TGTGCCAGCAGCCTACTAGCGGGGGGTTACAATGAGCAGTTCTTC. Residues: CASSLLAGGYNEQFF.

The V and J genes are TRBV5-1 and TRBJ2-3; a weak D match, TRBD2 (6 bases). The V end lost 1 base, the J end lost 3 bases, and 18 bases lay between the germline ends. The germline V gene has CDR1 SGHRS and CDR2 YFSETQ. The CDR3 runs to 17 residues. The CDR3 DNA is TGCGCCAGCAGCTTGCCCCTCCTAGCGCAAGGGACAGATACGCAGTATTTT. It translates to CASSLPLLAQGTDTQYF.

This clonotype was counted only a few times. The chain combines TRBV29-1 with TRBJ1-4; maybe TRBD1 (5 bases). The CDR3 contains 14 residues. V lost 7 bases, J lost 5 bases, and 17 bases lay in between. The germline V gene has CDR1 SQVTM and CDR2 ANQGSEA. In nucleotides, the CDR3 is TGCAGCGCTGTGAGGACGGGGCGAAATGAAAAACTGTTTTTT. It is translated as CSAVRTGRNEKLFF.

This clonotype was observed at least ten times. This chain connects TRBV9 to TRBJ2-1; D remains ambiguous. Trimming removed 0 bases at V and 4 bases at J, with 8 bases between. The CDR3 loop spans 14 amino acids. Germline CDR1 reads SGDLS; CDR2 reads YYNGEE. Here the CDR3 reads CASSVAMSYNEQFF. The CDR3 DNA reads as TGTGCCAGCAGCGTAGCTATGAGTTACAATGAGCAGTTCTTC.

A few counts support this clonotype. This chain links TRBV7-2 with TRBJ1-4; a possible D gene is TRBD1 (5 bases). The ends were cut back, 3 bases at V and 8 bases at J, with 16 bases in the middle. The CDR3 is 15 residues long. Germline assignment: CDR1 SGHTA and CDR2 FQGNSA. CDR3: CASSFQADSWEKLFF. For the CDR3, the DNA is TGTGCCAGCAGCTTTCAAGCAGACAGTTGGGAAAAACTGTTTTTT. Based on the CDR3 plus reference TRBV7-2 and TRBJ1-4, the full variable domain is GAGVSQSPSNKVTEKGKDVELRCDPISGHTALYWYRQSLGQGLEFLIYFQGNSAPDKSGLPSDRFSAERTGGSVSTLTIQRTQQEDSAVYLCASSFQADSWEKLFFGSGTQLSVL.

The table lists this clonotype with a few counts. V and J are TRBV25-1 and TRBJ2-4, with D perhaps matching TRBD2 (7 bases). The CDR3 totals 13 residues. Germline CDR1 is MGHDK and CDR2 is SYGVNS. Trimming left V 2 bases short and J 9 bases short, with 11 bases between. Here the CDR3 reads CASSERGRGIQYF. The DNA of the CDR3 is TGTGCCAGCAGTGAAAGGGGGAGGGGCATTCAGTACTTC. Based on the CDR3 plus reference TRBV25-1 and TRBJ2-4, the full variable domain is EADIYQTPRYLVIGTGKKITLECSQTMGHDKMYWYQQDPGMELHLIHYSYGVNSTEKGDLSSESTVSRIRTEHFPLTLESARPSHTSQYLCASSERGRGIQYFGAGTRLSVL.

This clonotype occurred many times. The rearrangement joins TRBV20-1 to TRBJ2-2; D gene unclear. The CDR3 is 15 amino acids. Germline V gene sequence: CDR1 DFQATT, CDR2 SNEGSKA (reference sequence). The ends were cut back, 6 bases at V and 0 bases at J, with 14 bases in the middle. CDR3 amino acids: CSAPSRATNTGELFF. For the CDR3, the DNA is TGCAGTGCGCCCAGTAGGGCGACGAACACCGGGGAGCTGTTTTTT.

This clonotype occurred a few times. The V gene is TRBV14, the J gene TRBJ2-7; D is possibly TRBD1 (5 bases). Per the germline V gene, CDR1 is SGHDN and CDR2 is FVKESK. V was cut by 3 bases and J by 4 bases, with 19 bases left in between. This CDR3 is 16 amino acids long. CDR3 nucleotides: TGTGCCAGCAGCCACTCATCAGGGTCCGCTCCTTACGAGCAGTACTTC. It encodes CASSHSSGSAPYEQYF.

This clonotype was picked up a small number of times. The chain's CDR3 is CASSYGSTDTQYF. The CDR3 DNA is TGTGCCAGCAGTTACGGTAGCACAGATACGCAGTATTTT. The V gene is TRBV6-5, the J gene TRBJ2-3; no definite D call. The V end was cut by 2 bases, the J end by 0 bases, with 3 bases between. Germline V CDR1 and CDR2: MNHEY, SVGAGI. The CDR3 spans 13 residues.

This clonotype was seen more than once but under ten times. This rearrangement joins TRBV15 to TRBJ2-1; 11 bases match TRBD2. The CDR3 is 16 residues long. In germline, CDR1 is LNHNV, CDR2 YYDKDF (reference sequence). The V segment lost 4 bases and the J segment 8 bases; nucleotides outside the gene matches: 10. The CDR3 loop reads CATSTGTSGPTDEQFF. The CDR3 nucleotides are TGTGCCACCAGCACTGGGACTAGCGGCCCTACGGATGAGCAGTTCTTC. Combining the CDR3 with reference TRBV15 and TRBJ2-1 gives the whole variable domain DAMVIQNPRYQVTQFGKPVTLSCSQTLNHNVMYWYQQKSSQAPKLLFHYYDKDFNNEADTPDNFQSRRPNTSFCFLDIRSPGLGDTAMYLCATSTGTSGPTDEQFFGPGTRLTVL.

V usage is TRBV5-6 and J usage is TRBJ2-7; 12 bases line up with TRBD2. V lost 4 bases to trimming and J lost 4 bases; unmatched junction nucleotides: 9. Germline V gene lookup returns CDR1 SGHDT and CDR2 YYEEEE. This CDR3 spans 16 amino acids. CDR3 region: CASSGPSLAGGYEQYF. In DNA, the CDR3 is TGTGCCAGCAGCGGCCCCTCACTAGCGGGAGGATACGAGCAGTACTTC.

This clonotype was counted only a few times. The J gene is TRBJ2-4, the V gene TRBV30; 8 nucleotides line up with TRBD2. Germline V gene sequence: CDR1 GTSNPN, CDR2 SVGIG (reference sequence). The length of the CDR3 is 11 residues. With 3 bases clipped from V and 8 bases from J, the junction kept 0 bases outside the gene matches. CDR3 loop: CAWRAGDIQYF. CDR3 DNA: TGTGCCTGGAGAGCGGGGGACATTCAGTACTTC.

This clonotype was detected only a few times. CDR3 coding DNA: TGTGCCAGCAGCTTGGGGTCTCGGGAGTTCTACGAGCAGTACTTC. This encodes CASSLGSREFYEQYF. This sequence joins TRBV5-5 and TRBJ2-7; D might be TRBD2 (6 bases). V gave up 0 bases and J gave up 3 bases, with 13 bases separating them. The CDR3 is 15 residues long. From germline, CDR1 is SGHKS and CDR2 YYEKEE (reference sequence).

This clonotype was counted at least ten times. This chain joins TRBV5-1 and TRBJ2-3; the match to TRBD2 covers 9 bases. The CDR3 is made up of 16 amino acids. Unmatched junction bases numbered 10, after V lost 4 bases and J lost 4 bases. CDR1 is SGHRS and CDR2 is YFSETQ in the germline V gene. Here the CDR3 reads CASSRVPSGVSDTQYF. The CDR3 DNA follows: TGCGCCAGCAGCCGTGTGCCTAGCGGGGTCTCAGATACGCAGTATTTT.

V usage is TRBV12-5 and J usage is TRBJ2-1, with D possibly being TRBD1 or TRBD2 (5 bases each). Germline lookup yields CDR1 LGHNT and CDR2 FRNRAP. The CDR3 is made up of 14 amino acids. The ends were cut back, 6 bases at V and 9 bases at J, with 18 bases in the middle. Here the CDR3 DNA reads TGTGCTAGTGGGGGGACGGGGTGGGGTGGTGAGCAGTTCTTC. Its translation is CASGGTGWGGEQFF.

The gene calls are TRBV7-6 and TRBJ2-5; no clear D. Germline CDR1 SGHVS, CDR2 FNYEAQ. V dropped 1 base and J dropped 2 bases, with 17 bases sitting between them. The CDR3 length is 17 residues. The CDR3 loop is CASSLVASLGLQETQYF. The CDR3 DNA follows: TGTGCCAGCAGCTTAGTGGCCTCGCTCGGGCTTCAAGAGACCCAGTACTTC.

This clonotype was picked up many times. This chain connects TRBV11-2 to TRBJ2-7; D assignment may be TRBD1 or TRBD2 (5 bases each). This CDR3 region has 14 residues. The germline V gene has CDR1 SGHAT and CDR2 FQNNGV. V was shortened by 2 bases and J by 7 bases, with 15 bases between the two germline ends. This CDR3 is CASSLRRDVVEQYF. CDR3 nucleotides: TGTGCCAGCAGCTTACGACGGGACGTGGTAGAGCAGTACTTC.

The chain has TRBV4-2 and TRBJ2-7, with 8 bases lining up with TRBD2. Germline V gives CDR1 LGHNA, CDR2 YNFKEQ. V lost 0 bases to trimming and J lost 0 bases; unmatched junction nucleotides: 10. The CDR3 contains 18 residues. CDR3 residues: CASSQERFTSGSSYEQYF. Written as DNA, the CDR3 is TGTGCCAGCAGCCAAGAGCGGTTCACTAGCGGTAGCTCCTACGAGCAGTACTTC.

This clonotype was counted many times. This chain connects TRBV5-1 to TRBJ1-6, with TRBD1 identical over 8 bases. CDR1 is SGHRS, CDR2 YFSETQ, per germline. V was clipped by 5 bases and J by 5 bases; unmatched bases: 3. This CDR3 has 14 amino acids. The CDR3 loop reads CASRRTGNNSPLHF. DNA of the CDR3: TGCGCCAGCAGACGGACAGGGAATAATTCACCCCTCCACTTT.

This clonotype was observed at least ten times. The chain joins TRBV2 to TRBJ2-2; 8 bases agree with TRBD1. J was trimmed by 6 bases and V by 7 bases; bases with no gene match: 7. CDR3 length: 14 residues. Per the germline V gene, CDR1 is SNHLY and CDR2 is FYNNEI. Here the CDR3 DNA reads TGTGCCAGCAAAGGACAGGGAAGCGCCGGGGAGCTGTTTTTT. This sequence encodes CASKGQGSAGELFF.